This entry lists 20 T cell receptor beta chains sequenced from one sample in a study of blood T cell repertoires in COVID-19. Assay used: immunoSEQ multiplex PCR; TCRdb lists only in-frame clones, some missing. The sample carries 200,000 to 300,000 clones, 88% recorded once. The sample consisted of peripheral blood. These receptors came from a human donor in a cohort sampled during active COVID-19.

Of note for this clone: The sample carries other DNA sequences with the same CDR3. The chain carries TRBV20-1 and TRBJ2-5; maybe TRBD2 (5 bases). There are 10 residues in the CDR3. The V gene lost 6 bases and the J gene lost 5 bases, with 7 bases spanning the gap. Germline V lookup: CDR1 DFQATT, CDR2 SNEGSKA (reference sequence). CDR3 DNA: TGCAGTGCCAGGAGGGAGACCCAGTACTTC. The encoded protein is CSARRETQYF.

The gene calls are TRBV7-2 and TRBJ2-7; 9 positions agree with TRBD1. V dropped 5 bases and J dropped 0; count of bases not matched to a gene: 8. The CDR3 length is 16 residues. Germline values: CDR1 SGHTA, CDR2 FQGNSA. The DNA of the CDR3 is TGTGCCAGCAGCCTAGGAGGGACAGGGAGCTCCTACGAGCAGTACTTC. This translates into CASSLGGTGSSYEQYF. The variable domain in full, completed from reference TRBV7-2 and TRBJ2-7, reads GAGVSQSPSNKVTEKGKDVELRCDPISGHTALYWYRQSLGQGLEFLIYFQGNSAPDKSGLPSDRFSAERTGGSVSTLTIQRTQQEDSAVYLCASSLGGTGSSYEQYFGPGTRLTVT.

The chain recombines TRBV21-1 with TRBJ1-1. TRBV21-1 is tagged as a pseudogene. The CDR3 extends over 13 amino acids. CDR3 region: CASSNLPGTEAFF. In nucleotides, the CDR3 is TGTGCCAGCAGCAATCTTCCCGGGACTGAAGCTTTCTTT.

The V and J genes are TRBV11-2 and TRBJ1-2; no clear D gene. Trimming stripped 3 bases from V and 8 bases from J, with 7 bases between. Germline CDR1 and CDR2: SGHAT and FQNNGV. This CDR3 is 11 amino acids long. In DNA form, the CDR3 reads TGTGCCAGCAGCTTGCGCCGAGGCTACACCTTC. This gives the protein CASSLRRGYTF.

The V and J genes are TRBV9 and TRBJ2-7, with D maybe TRBD2 (7 bases). The germline CDR1 and CDR2 sequences are SGDLS and YYNGEE. V shed 0 bases and J shed 1 base, with 14 bases lying between them. The CDR3 covers 16 residues. This CDR3 reads CASSVEGGALSYEQYF. The CDR3, as DNA: TGTGCCAGCAGCGTAGAGGGGGGGGCCTTGTCCTACGAGCAGTACTTC.

The V and J genes are TRBV7-9 and TRBJ2-7; 7 nucleotides agree with TRBD1. V was clipped by 7 bases and J by 2 bases; unmatched bases: 5. Germline CDR1 is SEHNR and CDR2 is FQNEAQ (reference sequence). The CDR3 totals 13 residues. The CDR3 coding sequence is TGTGCCAGCATAGCTCAGGGGGCCTACGAGCAGTACTTC. It is translated as CASIAQGAYEQYF.

This chain uses TRBV7-8 with TRBJ1-5; 7 bases line up with TRBD1. The CDR3 totals 16 residues. The J segment lost 0 bases and the V segment lost 5 bases, leaving 7 bases of the junction unmatched. Looked up from germline, CDR1 is SGHVS and CDR2 is FQNEAQ. CDR3 in DNA: TGTGCCAGCAGCCCGGACAGGATTGCTAGCAATCAGCCCCAGCATTTT. This encodes CASSPDRIASNQPQHF.

The chain recombines TRBV2 with TRBJ2-7, with 8 bases aligning to TRBD1. V lost 7 bases and J lost 1; bases outside the gene matches: 9. This CDR3 has 15 amino acids. The germline V gene encodes CDR1 SNHLY and CDR2 FYNNEI. As DNA, the CDR3 is TGTGCCAGCACATCCGACAGGGGACGTTCCTACGAGCAGTACTTC. It yields the protein CASTSDRGRSYEQYF.

The chain uses TRBV7-2 and TRBJ2-1, with D tentatively TRBD1 (5 bases). CDR3 length: 14 amino acids. Germline CDR1 and CDR2: SGHTA and FQGNSA. V lost 2 bases and J 8 bases, leaving 13 bases between the germline ends. CDR3 in DNA: TGTGCCAGCAGCTTACGTCTAGTGGGGCATGAGCAGTTCTTC. Protein sequence: CASSLRLVGHEQFF.

A word on this clone: An end of the junction differs from the germline gene, which may be a read error. The CDR3, as DNA: TGTGCCAGCAGTCCTACTACAATGACCGGTTTAGAGTTTCCTTTT. Protein: CASSPTTMTGLEFPF. This chain uses TRBV6-5 with TRBJ1-1, with D unresolved. This CDR3 is 15 amino acids long. The V gene's germline CDR1 is MNHEY and CDR2 SVGAGI.

The chain combines TRBV30 with TRBJ1-1; the D gene is possibly TRBD1 (5 bases). This CDR3 contains 15 residues. From germline, CDR1 is GTSNPN and CDR2 SVGIG (reference sequence). The V end lost 5 bases, the J end lost 1 base, and 17 bases lay between the germline ends. The CDR3 region is CAWQKAGFRNTEAFF. The DNA for the CDR3 is TGTGCCTGGCAGAAAGCAGGGTTCCGGAACACTGAAGCTTTCTTT.

The chain has TRBV30 and TRBJ2-7; 15 bases agree with TRBD2. V dropped 5 bases and J dropped 2; count of bases not matched to a gene: 10. Germline CDR1 is GTSNPN and CDR2 is SVGIG (reference sequence). This CDR3 has 17 amino acids. This chain's CDR3 is CAWAGTSGRFSAYEQYF. The CDR3 DNA follows: TGTGCCTGGGCCGGGACTAGCGGGAGGTTTAGTGCCTACGAGCAGTACTTC.

The chain links TRBV29-1 to TRBJ2-6; 9 nucleotides line up with TRBD1. Germline loops: CDR1 SQVTM, CDR2 ANQGSEA. The V gene end was trimmed by 5 bases and the J gene end by 1 base; junction bases not matched to a gene: 6. The CDR3 consists of 16 residues. CDR3: CSVTGQGYSGANVLTF. The CDR3 coding sequence is TGCAGCGTTACCGGACAGGGGTATTCTGGGGCCAACGTCCTGACTTTC.

J is TRBJ2-5 and V is TRBV5-1, with TRBD2 matching 14 bases. The J segment lost 5 bases and the V segment lost 6 bases, leaving 18 bases of the junction unmatched. Germline V gene sequence: CDR1 SGHRS, CDR2 YFSETQ. This CDR3 spans 19 amino acids. The CDR3 region is CASTSPRQGGLAGDETQYF. DNA of the CDR3: TGCGCCAGCACCTCGCCCCGACAGGGGGGACTAGCGGGAGATGAGACCCAGTACTTC.

For the CDR3, the DNA is TGCGCCAGCAGCCCCCATGATCAGGGTAGCTCTGGAAACACCATATATTTT. Protein: CASSPHDQGSSGNTIYF. The chain links TRBV5-1 to TRBJ1-3, with D tentatively TRBD1 (5 bases). The V and J ends lost 4 bases and 0 bases respectively, with 17 bases between them. The CDR3 length is 17 residues. Germline V gives CDR1 SGHRS, CDR2 YFSETQ.

The rearrangement links TRBV4-3 to TRBJ1-4; D is undetermined. The germline V and J ends were trimmed by 1 base and 7 bases, with 16 bases remaining between them. Germline CDR1 is LGHNA and CDR2 is YSLEER. The length of the CDR3 is 16 residues. The CDR3: CASSQVVGLSPEKLFF. The DNA of the CDR3 is TGCGCCAGCAGCCAAGTGGTAGGACTGAGTCCTGAAAAACTGTTTTTT.

The chain joins TRBV30 to TRBJ1-5; 9 nucleotides align to TRBD1. The CDR3 runs to 14 residues. Germline V lookup: CDR1 GTSNPN, CDR2 SVGIG (reference sequence). V trimming: 3 bases; J trimming: 7 bases; junction bases outside the gene matches: 7. CDR3 in DNA: TGTGCCTGGAGCGCTGGGACAGGGAACCAGCCCCAGCATTTT. It encodes CAWSAGTGNQPQHF.

The chain joins TRBV13 to TRBJ1-5; 8 nucleotides match TRBD1. V lost 5 bases to trimming and J lost 8 bases; unmatched junction nucleotides: 11. CDR1 and CDR2 from the germline V gene are PRHDT and FYEKMQ (reference sequence). The CDR3 spans 15 residues. CDR3 in DNA: TGTGCCAGCAGCAAAGGACAGGGCCTTTGGGAGCCCCAGCATTTT. Its protein product is CASSKGQGLWEPQHF. Full variable domain (rest looked up from reference TRBV13 and TRBJ1-5): AAGVIQSPRHLIKEKRETATLKCYPIPRHDTVYWYQQGPGQDPQFLISFYEKMQSDKGSIPDRFSAQQFSDYHSELNMSSLELGDSALYFCASSKGQGLWEPQHFGDGTRLSIL.

This chain uses TRBV5-6 with TRBJ1-2; a weak D match, TRBD1 (6 bases). The CDR3 runs 16 residues. Germline values: CDR1 SGHDT, CDR2 YYEEEE. V lost 0 bases to trimming and J lost 2 bases, with 14 bases between them. CDR3 region: CASSLAWSGVNYGYTF. The CDR3 DNA sequence: TGTGCCAGCAGCTTGGCGTGGTCAGGGGTCAACTATGGCTACACCTTC. Supplemented by reference TRBV5-6 and TRBJ1-2, the full variable domain reads DAGVTQSPTHLIKTRGQQVTLRCSPKSGHDTVSWYQQALGQGPQFIFQYYEEEERQRGNFPDRFSGHQFPNYSSELNVNALLLGDSALYLCASSLAWSGVNYGYTFGSGTRLTVV.

The chain combines TRBV27 with TRBJ1-2; 7 bases line up with TRBD1. The V gene end was trimmed by 7 bases and the J gene end by 4 bases; junction bases not matched to a gene: 9. The germline gives CDR1 MNHEY, CDR2 SMNVEV (reference sequence). CDR3 size: 14 residues. The CDR3 here is CASTRTGGGYGYTF. DNA of the CDR3: TGTGCCAGCACCCGGACAGGAGGGGGCTATGGCTACACCTTC.